This TCR beta chain appears in the sequencing data of a study of CD8+CD57+ T cells in acquired aplastic anemia. This clonotype was detected only once. Its specificity is not known. Whole-study results and caveats: Common to patients and controls were roughly 30 CD8+ CDR3 sequences.

Genomic DNA was employed as the template in profiling TCR beta VDJ and CDR3. TCRdb analysed the reads with MiXCR anew, one entry per CDR3 protein. The data contain under 250,000 distinct CDR3 sequences, roughly two thirds of them singletons. By flow cytometry, patients selected for sequencing had shown an expansion of CD8+CD57+ cells. Every patient had severe acquired aplastic anemia. When blood sampling took place, the patients had received no therapy. V was clipped by 7 bases and J by 3 bases, with 12 bases between them. This CDR3 has 13 residues. CDR1 and CDR2 (germline): SNHLY, FYNNEI. Sequenced material: sorted CD4+, CD8+, or CD8+CD57+ T cells (not recorded which) from PBMCs. The receptor's source is a human donor with aplastic anemia. This chain links TRBV2 with TRBJ1-2; D is uncertain. CDR3 sequence: CASKAEGYYGYTF. CDR3 nucleotides: TGTGCCAGCAAGGCAGAAGGTTACTATGGCTACACCTTC. Full variable domain (remainder filled in from reference TRBV2 and TRBJ1-2): EPEVTQTPSHQVTQMGQEVILRCVPISNHLYFYWYRQILGQKVEFLVSFYNNEISEKSEIFDDQFSVERPDGSNFTLKIRSTKLEDSAMYFCASKAEGYYGYTFGSGTRLTVV.